This section outlines one TCR beta chain sequence together with its context. Its antigen is unidentified. This entry is derived from a study of naive and memory T cell subsets. General observations from the study: A clonotype means one alpha or beta sequence, not an alpha/beta pair. From naive to CM, EM and EMRA, diversity decreased and Gini increased. Possibly reflecting memory cells re-expressing CD45RA, a few larger clonotypes occurred in naive repertoires, especially CD8.

CMV status came from CD4+ T cell IFNgamma after overnight CMV lysate stimulation of fresh PBMCs. Trimming removed 7 bases from V and 0 bases from J; junction bases left unmatched: 6. The V gene's germline CDR1 is LGHNT and CDR2 FRNRAP. This CDR3 spans 15 amino acids. Both TRBC1 and TRBC2 were covered by a beta constant-region primer of two equimolar oligonucleotides. Four rounds of PCR amplified the ligated cDNA using nested alpha and beta constant-region primers plus SP2. From the UMI-ligation and nested PCR reads, TCRdb called clonotypes with MiXCR, one entry per CDR3 protein. Of some 82,000 distinct CDR3 sequences listed, 11% are singletons.

The V and J genes are TRBV12-5 and TRBJ2-3, with 8 bases aligning to TRBD1. The TCR sequence derives from a human donor in good health. Sample: naive CD4+ T cells from blood. This CDR3 reads CASAPGQASTDTQYF. Here the CDR3 DNA reads TGTGCTAGTGCCCCGGGACAGGCTAGCACAGATACGCAGTATTTT.